This T cell receptor beta chain comes out of a study of cytomegalovirus exposure and HLA in healthy donors. For the study at large: An earlier analysis found roughly 100 million unique TCR beta sequences from about 190 million T cells. The study, taken as a whole, reports: Donor immune exposure was known only as CMV serostatus. Reports state that TCR beta sequences accurately predicted most subjects' HLA-A and HLA-B alleles.

Worth noting for this clone: Its target is unknown.

The CDR3 covers 15 residues. Trimming cost V 3 bases and J 4 bases; bases outside gene matches: 7. CDR1 and CDR2 (germline): LNHDA, SQIVND (reference sequence). Researchers ran the PCR with 60 Vbeta and 13 Jbeta primers. Per the original methods: Later, roughly 80 million unique TCR beta chains were counted in an analysis, and some 9.9 million of them were shared. Profiling relied on immunoSEQ multiplex PCR, and the TCRdb table lists in-frame clones only, not all of them. V, J and clone size reflect that table, while D and trimming were determined from the DNA. The sample records 100,000 to 150,000 clones, approximately 78% being singletons.

Sequenced material: PBMCs. This TCR came from a woman aged 25 to 39 in good health and CMV-seronegative. The chain carries TRBV19 and TRBJ1-2; TRBD1 agrees at 8 bases. CDR3 nucleotides: TGTGCCAGTAGTATCCCAGGGGGCCGGGGCTATGGCTACACCTTC. This gives the protein CASSIPGGRGYGYTF.